These 19 T cell receptor beta chains share one sample of origin, sequenced in a study of blood T cell repertoires in COVID-19. The repertoire was sequenced with immunoSEQ multiplex PCR; TCRdb's copy has only in-frame clones and lacks some. Among fewer than 25,000 clones, approximately 94% were seen once, and the ten largest hold less than 8.5%. Sequencing was carried out using peripheral blood. Receptors originate from a human donor in a cohort sampled during active COVID-19.

This clone was recorded only once. Here the CDR3 DNA reads TGTGCCAGCAGCACCGGGACTAGCGGGGGGGCGTTCAATGAGCAGTTCTTC. Amino acids: CASSTGTSGGAFNEQFF. The chain joins TRBV11-3 to TRBJ2-1, with 16 bases matching TRBD2. The CDR3 consists of 17 residues. J was trimmed by 6 bases and V by 5 bases; bases with no gene match: 7. Germline V gene sequence: CDR1 SGHNT, CDR2 YENEEA.

The chain recombines TRBV14 with TRBJ1-3, with D possibly matching TRBD1 (6 bases). V was cut by 0 bases and J by 4 bases, with 16 bases left in between. This CDR3 has 17 residues. The germline V gene has CDR1 SGHDN and CDR2 FVKESK. In nucleotides, the CDR3 is TGTGCCAGCAGCCAAGATTGGGGGCGCATTTCGGGAAACACCATATATTTT. This translates into CASSQDWGRISGNTIYF.

The chain links TRBV6-6 to TRBJ1-1; 10 nucleotides align to TRBD1. The V gene's germline CDR1 is MNHNY and CDR2 SVGAGI (reference sequence). This CDR3 is 17 amino acids long. The V and J ends lost 5 bases and 5 bases, in that order; junction bases with no gene match: 14. The chain's CDR3 is CASSPQTPGQGRTEAFF. CDR3 nucleotide sequence: TGTGCCAGCAGTCCCCAGACCCCGGGACAGGGGAGGACTGAAGCTTTCTTT.

The gene calls are TRBV21-1 and TRBJ2-7; the tabulated D call, TRBD2, remains unverified against the DNA. TRBV21-1 counts as a pseudogene. There are 17 residues in the CDR3. The CDR3 loop reads CASSKESPREGLYEQYF. CDR3 bases: TGTGCCAGCAGCAAAGAAAGCCCGCGGGAGGGCCTCTACGAGCAGTACTTC.

This chain connects TRBV4-1 to TRBJ1-3; 9 bases match TRBD1. Per the germline V gene, CDR1 is MGHRA and CDR2 is YSYEKL. The CDR3 is 17 amino acids. The ends lost 4 bases at V and 2 bases at J; junction bases unmatched: 9. The CDR3 spells CASSPNLQGATGNTIYF. The CDR3 nucleotides read TGCGCCAGCAGCCCGAATTTACAGGGGGCGACTGGAAACACCATATATTTT.

The chain employs TRBV27 and TRBJ1-2, with D perhaps matching TRBD1 (5 bases). CDR3 length equals 13 residues. Germline assignment: CDR1 MNHEY and CDR2 SMNVEV (reference sequence). V dropped 2 bases and J dropped 7 bases, with 11 bases sitting between them. The CDR3 region has the DNA TGTGCCAGCAGTTTAGCGGGGGGGTTTGGCTACACCTTC. It encodes CASSLAGGFGYTF.

V usage is TRBV27 and J usage is TRBJ1-5; the match to TRBD1 covers 12 bases. Germline V lookup: CDR1 MNHEY, CDR2 SMNVEV (reference sequence). This CDR3 is 17 amino acids long. V shed 5 bases, J shed 5 bases, and the junction held 10 bases outside the gene matches. CDR3 DNA sequence: TGTGCCAGCAGTCACTTAACGGGACAGGGGGCCTATCAGCCCCAGCATTTT. This translates into CASSHLTGQGAYQPQHF.

This clone was seen once. The chain employs TRBV5-5 and TRBJ2-1; 7 bases agree with TRBD1. The CDR3 extends over 11 amino acids. J lost 13 bases, V lost 4 bases, and 5 bases had no gene match. Germline CDR1 is SGHKS and CDR2 is YYEKEE (reference sequence). CDR3 nucleotides: TGTGCCAGCAGCCCGACAGGGATCCAGTTCTTC. Translating gives CASSPTGIQFF.

Only one count was recorded for this clone. The chain couples TRBV4-3 to TRBJ1-1, with 9 bases lining up with TRBD1. The CDR3 is made up of 14 amino acids. CDR1 and CDR2 (germline): LGHNA, YSLEER. V shed 2 bases, J shed 4 bases, and the junction held 2 bases outside the gene matches. CDR3 residues: CASSQYRGLTEAFF. The CDR3 DNA reads as TGCGCCAGCAGCCAATACAGGGGGCTCACTGAAGCTTTCTTT.

The chain joins TRBV23-1 to TRBJ1-3, with 8 bases aligning to TRBD1. TRBV23-1 belongs to the ORF category, with a function that is uncertain. This CDR3 region has 13 residues. The CDR3 loop is CDGPGQGGNTIYF. For the CDR3, the DNA is TGCGACGGACCCGGACAGGGTGGAAACACCATATATTTT.

This clone was counted a single time. This chain connects TRBV6-5 to TRBJ1-2; 9 bases align to TRBD1. The V gene end was trimmed by 5 bases and the J gene end by 8 bases; junction bases not matched to a gene: 12. From germline, CDR1 is MNHEY and CDR2 SVGAGI. CDR3 length equals 15 residues. CDR3 in amino acids: CASSPGGTGSEGYTF. In DNA form, the CDR3 reads TGTGCCAGCAGTCCAGGCGGGACAGGGTCTGAAGGCTACACCTTC.

V usage is TRBV7-9 and J usage is TRBJ1-1; 7 bases map to TRBD1. Unmatched junction bases numbered 10, after V lost 5 bases and J lost 4 bases. CDR1 SEHNR and CDR2 FQNEAQ come from the germline V gene (reference sequence). CDR3 size: 15 residues. The CDR3 DNA reads TGTGCCAGCAGCCCGACAGGGACGCGGATCACTGAAGCTTTCTTT. As protein: CASSPTGTRITEAFF.

The V and J genes are TRBV6-5 and TRBJ1-6; unclear D gene. The CDR3 is 14 residues long. Germline CDR1 reads MNHEY; CDR2 reads SVGAGI. Between the trimmed V and J ends, which lost 7 bases and 3 bases, there was a span of 10 bases. CDR3 bases: TGTGCCAGCAATGTCAGAAACTATAATTCACCCCTCCACTTT. Protein product: CASNVRNYNSPLHF.

The chain joins TRBV6-6 to TRBJ2-3; 8 bases fit TRBD1. The V segment lost 10 bases and the J segment 4 bases; nucleotides outside the gene matches: 7. CDR1 and CDR2 (germline): MNHNY, SVGAGI (reference sequence). This CDR3 is built from 13 residues. The CDR3 here is CATDRGSADTQYF. For the CDR3, the DNA is TGTGCCACCGACAGGGGAAGCGCAGATACGCAGTATTTT.

The rearrangement links TRBV28 to TRBJ2-3, with TRBD1 identical over 11 bases. Germline CDR1 and CDR2: MDHEN and SYDVKM. V shed 5 bases, J shed 4 bases, and the junction held 8 bases outside the gene matches. This CDR3 spans 16 amino acids. The CDR3 bases are TGTGCCAGCAGTCTCGGACAGGGGGCGAGGCCAGATACGCAGTATTTT. As protein: CASSLGQGARPDTQYF.

This chain joins TRBV19 and TRBJ1-1; TRBD1 matches at 9 bases. CDR1 and CDR2 from the germline V gene are LNHDA and SQIVND (reference sequence). V trimming: 6 bases; J trimming: 1 base; junction bases outside the gene matches: 3. The CDR3 extends over 14 amino acids. The CDR3 bases are TGTGCCAGTAGAAGGACAGGGGAGAACACTGAAGCTTTCTTT. The encoded protein is CASRRTGENTEAFF.

CDR3 nucleotides: TGTGCCAGCAGCCAAACAGTGGGGGGATCGAATCAGCCCCAGCATTTT. It specifies CASSQTVGGSNQPQHF. V and J are TRBV7-8 and TRBJ1-5; possible D gene TRBD1, 5 bases. This CDR3 contains 16 residues. The V end lost 5 bases, the J end lost 4 bases, and 18 bases lay between the germline ends. CDR1 and CDR2 from the germline V gene are SGHVS and FQNEAQ.

The V call is TRBV4-3, the J call TRBJ1-1, with TRBD1 matching over 8 bases. The CDR3 spans 14 residues. Germline CDR1 reads LGHNA; CDR2 reads YSLEER. Germline trimming cut 2 bases from V and 5 bases from J; bases unmatched to any gene: 4. This chain's CDR3 is CASSQHTGGTEAFF. The CDR3 DNA sequence: TGCGCCAGCAGCCAACACACAGGGGGAACTGAAGCTTTCTTT.

The V call is TRBV20-1, the J call TRBJ2-5; the D is unclear. Trimming removed 2 bases from V and 2 bases from J, with 3 bases in between. There are 11 residues in the CDR3. CDR1 and CDR2 (germline): DFQATT, SNEGSKA (reference sequence). The CDR3 DNA is TGCAGTGCTAGACCACAAGAGACCCAGTACTTC. This translates into CSARPQETQYF.